One sample yielded the 8 T cell receptor beta chains listed below, sequenced in a study of T cells in women clearing cervical HPV infection. The data were produced by immunoSEQ multiplex PCR, yet TCRdb's version contains in-frame clones alone and is incomplete. This sample's table reports 20,000 to 25,000 clones. Sequenced: blood buffy coat. All receptors come from a woman aged 18-69 years with a cervical HPV16 infection that either progressed to CIN3+ or cleared (not recorded which).

Concerning this clone itself: This CDR3 is also generated by other DNA sequences in the sample. Incomplete CDR3 DNA: TGTGCCACCAAAGGACAGGGCTCCTACAATGAG. Translated: CATKGQGSYNE. The entire CDR3 reads CATKGQGSYNEQFF. The J gene is TRBJ2-1, the V gene TRBV19; 8 bases fit TRBD1. The CDR3 extends 3 residues past the end of the read, so its final part is completed from the germline J gene. V lost 10 bases to trimming and J lost 0 bases; unmatched junction nucleotides: 5. Germline V gives CDR1 LNHDA, CDR2 SQIVND (reference sequence). This CDR3 contains 14 residues.

A word on this clone: The read falls 3 residues short of the CDR3 end, and the missing part is taken from the germline J gene. The chain links TRBV18 to TRBJ1-2; D is possibly TRBD1 (5 bases). CDR1 is KGHSH and CDR2 is LQKENI in the germline V gene. This CDR3 has 16 residues. CDR3 DNA, as far as it was read: TGTGCCAGCTCACCACCGGGGCTAGCGGGAGTTAATGAC. Translating it yields CASSPPGLAGVND. The entire CDR3 protein reads CASSPPGLAGVNDYTF.

The CDR3: CASSPRGAYSDTQYF. The CDR3 bases that were read are TGTGCCAGCAGCCCCCGGGGAGCCTATTCAGATACG. The chain has TRBV9 and TRBJ2-3, with D possibly matching TRBD2 (5 bases). The read ends 3 residues shy of where the CDR3 ends; the end is completed using the germline J gene. Per the germline V gene, CDR1 is SGDLS and CDR2 is YYNGEE. The CDR3 has 15 residues. V shed 4 bases and J shed 4 bases, with 16 bases lying between them. Full variable domain (remainder filled in from reference TRBV9 and TRBJ2-3): DSGVTQTPKHLITATGQRVTLRCSPRSGDLSVYWYQQSLDQGLQFLIQYYNGEERAKGNILERFSAQQFPDLHSELNLSSLELGDSALYFCASSPRGAYSDTQYFGPGTRLTVL.

Concerning this clone: The read halts 3 residues ahead of the CDR3 end, with the missing end drawn from the germline J gene. The chain couples TRBV19 to TRBJ2-1; D perhaps matches TRBD2 (5 bases). The CDR3 is made up of 16 amino acids. Germline V gene data show CDR1 as LNHDA and CDR2 as SQIVND (reference sequence). V was pared by 3 bases and J by 1 base, with 13 bases between. The CDR3 protein is CASSIVAGLSYNEQFF. CDR3 bases read: TGTGCCAGTAGTATTGTGGCGGGCTTATCCTACAATGAG.

To note about this clone: Read data end 3 residues before the CDR3 end; the end is taken from the germline J gene. This chain connects TRBV3-1 (or the pseudogene TRBV3-2) to TRBJ1-3; D may be TRBD1 (5 bases). Germline V lookup: CDR1 LGHDT, CDR2 YNNKEL (reference sequence). The germline V and J ends were trimmed by 1 base and 3 bases, with 13 bases remaining between them. There are 16 residues in the CDR3. The CDR3 sequence: CASSQVDTGGGNTIYF. The sequenced part of the CDR3 DNA is TGTGCCAGCAGCCAAGTAGACACAGGCGGTGGAAACACC.

As to this clone: The read ends 3 residues early relative to the CDR3; the germline J gene fills the gap. Within the sample, other DNA sequences also encode this same CDR3. The chain employs TRBV7-2 and TRBJ2-5; 8 bases align to TRBD2. The CDR3 contains 14 residues. The V and J ends lost 1 base and 4 bases, in that order; junction bases with no gene match: 2. Per the germline V gene, CDR1 is SGHTA and CDR2 is FQGNSA. This CDR3 is CASSLGSGGETQYF. The covered CDR3 bases are TGTGCCAGCAGCTTAGGAAGCGGGGGAGAGACC.

The CDR3 DNA, read in part, is TGTGCCAGCAGCTTAGGACTACTCGGGGAGACA. This sequence encodes CASSLGLLGET. In full, the CDR3 reads CASSLGLLGETAFF. V usage is TRBV7-7 and J usage is TRBJ1-1, with D hard to call. Read sequence stops 3 residues before the CDR3 end, and the germline J gene provides the missing end. The CDR3 has 14 residues. Germline V gene sequence: CDR1 SSHAT, CDR2 FNYEAQ (reference sequence).

The part of the CDR3 DNA that was read is TGCAGTGCTAGGGTAGCGGAGGGGTCCTACGAG. Translated, it gives CSARVAEGSYE. The full CDR3 protein is CSARVAEGSYEQYF. J is TRBJ2-7 and V is TRBV20-1, with D possibly being TRBD2 (6 bases). The read ends 3 residues before the CDR3 terminus; that terminus is restored from the germline J gene. The CDR3 spans 14 residues. Trimming left V 3 bases short and J 1 base short, with 13 bases between. The germline V gene has CDR1 DFQATT and CDR2 SNEGSKA (reference sequence).